These 10 T cell receptor beta chains share one sample of origin, sequenced in a study of vaccination and CD4 T cells after COVID-19. These receptors lack a known antigen. The assay that was used to sequence DNA from cultured CD4+ T cells was the Oncomine TCR Beta short-read assay. TCRdb called the PCR reads again in MiXCR, with one record for every CDR3 protein. The table has roughly 7,000 distinct CDR3 sequences, about 41% seen once. Treatment defined: roughly ten-day PBMC culture with coronavirus spike peptide pools or control peptides (ViraFEST assay). Collection of the unexposed donor's CD4+ T cells took place before the COVID-19 pandemic (2011-2018). Sequencing was done on a sample of CD4+ T cells from blood, cultured in vitro. The receptors here all came from a human donor in good health.

The sample holds a few counts of this clonotype. The chain uses TRBV7-8 and TRBJ1-1, with D perhaps matching TRBD1 (6 bases). The germline V gene has CDR1 SGHVS and CDR2 FQNEAQ. The CDR3 spans 16 residues. Deletions cut 5 bases from V and 2 bases from J, with 18 bases between. CDR3 sequence: CASSRASGADNTEAFF. DNA for the CDR3: TGTGCCAGCAGCCGCGCCTCGGGGGCGGATAACACTGAAGCTTTCTTT.

The chain uses TRBV11-3 and TRBJ2-5, with 8 bases aligning to TRBD1. The junction had 3 bases not matched to a gene; V was cut back by 5 bases and J by 1 base. The CDR3 loop spans 14 amino acids. Germline CDR1 SGHNT, CDR2 YENEEA. The CDR3 reads CASSQTGGQETQYF. CDR3 nucleotide sequence: TGTGCCAGCAGCCAAACAGGGGGCCAAGAGACCCAGTACTTC.

The rearrangement uses TRBV20-1 and TRBJ1-1; tentative D call: TRBD1 (5 bases). The CDR3 consists of 18 residues. Trimming removed 6 bases at V and 7 bases at J, with 33 bases between. Germline CDR1 and CDR2: DFQATT and SNEGSKA (reference sequence). CDR3 loop: CSAKRVGKDLGLDHEAFF. In DNA form, the CDR3 reads TGCAGTGCAAAAAGGGTCGGGAAGGATCTGGGACTCGATCATGAAGCTTTCTTT.

A few counts support this clonotype. The chain links TRBV6-2 or TRBV6-3 to TRBJ1-5, with 11 positions matching TRBD1. CDR1 is MNHEY, CDR2 SVGEGT, per germline. Losses at the gene ends were 9 bases for V and 2 bases for J; bases not matched to a gene: 6. The CDR3 loop spans 15 amino acids. DNA for the CDR3: TGTGCCAGTGGGACAGGGGGTATGGGCAATCAGCCCCAGCATTTT. Amino acids: CASGTGGMGNQPQHF.

A few counts support this clonotype. The rearrangement uses TRBV12-3 or TRBV12-4 and TRBJ1-5, with 7 bases matching TRBD1. Trimming took 2 bases from V and 3 from J; bases not matched to a gene: 4. The CDR3 is 15 amino acids. This CDR3 reads CASSLTGQNNQPQHF. CDR3 bases: TGTGCCAGCAGTTTAACGGGACAGAACAATCAGCCCCAGCATTTT.

The chain recombines TRBV7-6 with TRBJ1-1; the D gene is possibly TRBD1 (5 bases). Germline V CDR1 and CDR2: SGHVS, FNYEAQ. The CDR3 loop spans 14 amino acids. Trimming pared 4 bases from V and 0 bases from J, leaving 9 bases between. The CDR3 region is CASSWDGLNTEAFF. In DNA, the CDR3 is TGTGCCAGCAGCTGGGACGGCTTGAACACTGAAGCTTTCTTT. The entire variable domain, with the rest obtained from reference TRBV7-6 and TRBJ1-1, is as follows: GAGVSQSPRYKVTKRGQDVALRCDPISGHVSLYWYRQALGQGPEFLTYFNYEAQQDKSGLPNDRFSAERPEGSISTLTIQRTEQRDSAMYRCASSWDGLNTEAFFGQGTRLTVV.

The CDR3: CASSFGDFPPLHF. CDR3 coding DNA: TGTGCCAGCAGTTTTGGGGACTTCCCCCCCCTCCACTTT. V usage is TRBV12-3 or TRBV12-4 and J usage is TRBJ1-6; D may be TRBD1 (5 bases). This CDR3 spans 13 amino acids. V lost 3 bases and J 13 bases, leaving 13 bases between the germline ends.

This clonotype was detected only a few times. J is TRBJ1-6 and V is TRBV20-1; maybe TRBD1 (5 bases). This CDR3 has 14 residues. The V end lost 0 bases, the J end lost 9 bases, and 12 bases lay between the germline ends. Germline CDR1 DFQATT, CDR2 SNEGSKA (reference sequence). The CDR3 nucleotides read TGCAGTGCTAGAGATAAGGGGTCGGGTTCACCCCTCCACTTT. This sequence encodes CSARDKGSGSPLHF.

This rearrangement joins TRBV7-2 to TRBJ1-3; 8 bases fit TRBD1. The ends lost 0 bases at V and 4 bases at J; junction bases unmatched: 2. This CDR3 comprises 15 residues. Germline assignment: CDR1 SGHTA and CDR2 FQGNSA. The DNA of the CDR3 is TGTGCCAGCAGCTTAGCAGCAGGGGGCGGAAACACCATATATTTT. Protein product: CASSLAAGGGNTIYF.

The rearrangement joins TRBV19 to TRBJ2-3; TRBD2 matches 7 bases. The CDR3 consists of 16 residues. Trimming cost V 5 bases and J 2 bases; bases outside gene matches: 10. Germline CDR1 is LNHDA and CDR2 is SQIVND (reference sequence). The CDR3 loop is CASSPQTSRYTDTQYF. The CDR3 coding sequence is TGTGCCAGTAGTCCTCAGACTAGCAGATACACAGATACGCAGTATTTT.